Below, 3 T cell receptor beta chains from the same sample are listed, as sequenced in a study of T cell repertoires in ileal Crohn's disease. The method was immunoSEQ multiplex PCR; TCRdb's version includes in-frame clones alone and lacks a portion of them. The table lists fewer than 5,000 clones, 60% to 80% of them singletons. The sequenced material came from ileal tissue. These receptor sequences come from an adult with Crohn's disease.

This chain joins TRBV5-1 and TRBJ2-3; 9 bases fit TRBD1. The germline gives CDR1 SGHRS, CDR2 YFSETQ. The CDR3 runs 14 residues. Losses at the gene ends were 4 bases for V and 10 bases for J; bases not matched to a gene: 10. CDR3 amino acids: CASSPGQGAFAQYF. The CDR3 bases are TGCGCCAGCAGCCCGGGACAGGGTGCGTTCGCGCAGTATTTT.

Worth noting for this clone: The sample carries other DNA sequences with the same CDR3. As DNA, the CDR3 is TGCGCCAGCAGCCAAGCGCCCCGCGTAGGAGGCGGCTACACCTTC. Translation gives CASSQAPRVGGGYTF. The J gene is TRBJ1-2, the V gene TRBV4-1; no definite D call. V shed 1 base and J shed 8 bases, with 17 bases lying between them. Germline assignment: CDR1 MGHRA and CDR2 YSYEKL. The CDR3 covers 15 residues.

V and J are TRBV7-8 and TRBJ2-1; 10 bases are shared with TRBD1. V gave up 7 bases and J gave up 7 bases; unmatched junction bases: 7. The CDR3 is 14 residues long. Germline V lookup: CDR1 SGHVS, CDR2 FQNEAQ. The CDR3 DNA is TGTGCCAGCACCCGGGACAGGGGCCCGAATGAGCAGTTCTTC. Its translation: CASTRDRGPNEQFF.